The 24 T cell receptor beta chains reported below all come from one sample, sequenced in a study of blood T cell repertoires in COVID-19. The repertoire was sequenced with immunoSEQ multiplex PCR; TCRdb's copy has only in-frame clones and lacks some. The repertoire holds about 160,000 clones, with roughly 84% as singletons. The sequenced material came from peripheral blood. The receptor set was obtained from a man younger than 35 with active or convalescent COVID-19.

Only a few counts were recorded for this clone. The chain recombines TRBV6-5 with TRBJ1-1; 8 positions match TRBD1. This CDR3 has 16 amino acids. V dropped 3 bases and J dropped 7; count of bases not matched to a gene: 13. Germline CDR1 MNHEY, CDR2 SVGAGI. In nucleotides, the CDR3 is TGTGCCAGCAGTTATGGGACAGGTGGGGCTTTTGGTGAAGCTTTCTTT. It is translated as CASSYGTGGAFGEAFF.

V and J are TRBV19 and TRBJ2-1; 10 nucleotides line up with TRBD2. Germline trimming cut 5 bases from V and 4 bases from J; bases unmatched to any gene: 17. This CDR3 is built from 19 residues. The germline V gene encodes CDR1 LNHDA and CDR2 SQIVND (reference sequence). The CDR3 DNA follows: TGTGCCAGTAGTCCAGTTGGGAGGCTAGCGGGGGCACTTTACAATGAGCAGTTCTTC. It encodes CASSPVGRLAGALYNEQFF.

Regarding this clone: At one of its ends the junction is not consistent with the germline gene, which may arise from a read error. This sequence joins TRBV7-7 and TRBJ2-7; tentative D call: TRBD2 (5 bases). This CDR3 spans 14 amino acids. Germline V gene lookup returns CDR1 SSHAT and CDR2 FNYEAQ (reference sequence). CDR3 in amino acids: CASSIGEGNYEQYF. The DNA for the CDR3 is TGTGCTAGCAGCATAGGTGAGGGAAATTACGAGCAGTACTTC.

This rearrangement joins TRBV28 to TRBJ2-2; 11 nucleotides agree with TRBD1. Per the germline V gene, CDR1 is MDHEN and CDR2 is SYDVKM. The CDR3 covers 15 residues. The V and J ends lost 3 bases and 5 bases, in that order; junction bases with no gene match: 2. The CDR3, as DNA: TGTGCCAGCAGTTTCGGGACAGGGGGTACCGGGGAGCTGTTTTTT. The encoded protein is CASSFGTGGTGELFF.

This clone appeared once. The rearrangement uses TRBV7-2 and TRBJ2-2, with TRBD1 matching over 9 bases. The CDR3 consists of 14 residues. The J segment lost 6 bases and the V segment lost 4 bases, leaving 3 bases of the junction unmatched. The germline V gene has CDR1 SGHTA and CDR2 FQGNSA. The CDR3 loop reads CASSSTGGAGELFF. In DNA, the CDR3 is TGTGCCAGCAGCTCAACAGGGGGCGCCGGGGAGCTGTTTTTT.

The rearrangement uses TRBV20-1 and TRBJ1-6; no firm D call. Germline V gene sequence: CDR1 DFQATT, CDR2 SNEGSKA (reference sequence). V lost 3 bases, J lost 2 bases, and 14 bases lay in between. The CDR3 spans 16 residues. The CDR3 DNA is TGCAGTGCTAGTGTACGAGGGAACCCCTATAATTCACCCCTCCACTTT. Its protein product is CSASVRGNPYNSPLHF.

The genes are TRBV28 and TRBJ1-2, with TRBD1 as a possible D gene (6 bases). Germline V CDR1 and CDR2: MDHEN, SYDVKM. V lost 6 bases and J lost 6, with 11 bases in between. The CDR3 has 12 amino acids. Here the CDR3 reads CASSSRTDGYTF. CDR3 sequence (DNA): TGTGCCAGCAGCTCGAGGACAGATGGCTACACCTTC.

The chain carries TRBV5-8 and TRBJ1-5; D may be TRBD1 (6 bases). The CDR3 loop spans 14 amino acids. The V end lost 4 bases, the J end lost 7 bases, and 15 bases lay between the germline ends. CDR1 is SGHTS and CDR2 is YDEGEE in the germline V gene. In DNA form, the CDR3 reads TGTGCCAGCAGCGCAGGGGATGGGTGGCAGCCCCAGCATTTT. Translation gives CASSAGDGWQPQHF.

V is TRBV7-2 and J is TRBJ2-1; 13 bases line up with TRBD2. There are 16 residues in the CDR3. Germline trimming cut 4 bases from V and 3 bases from J; bases unmatched to any gene: 3. Germline V gives CDR1 SGHTA, CDR2 FQGNSA. The chain's CDR3 is CASSWTSGSYYNEQFF. In nucleotides, the CDR3 is TGTGCCAGCAGCTGGACTAGCGGGAGTTACTACAATGAGCAGTTCTTC.

CDR3 in amino acids: CASTSEWPGQYNSPLHF. The CDR3 DNA sequence: TGTGCCAGCACGTCGGAGTGGCCGGGACAGTATAATTCACCCCTCCACTTT. This rearrangement joins TRBV27 to TRBJ1-6, with 7 nucleotides matching TRBD1. V was pared by 7 bases and J by 4 bases, with 13 bases of the junction left unmatched. CDR3 length: 17 amino acids. The germline V gene has CDR1 MNHEY and CDR2 SMNVEV (reference sequence).

J is TRBJ1-2 and V is TRBV27, with D possibly being TRBD1 (5 bases). This CDR3 is 15 amino acids long. Trimming stripped 6 bases from V and 8 bases from J, with 22 bases between. Germline CDR1 reads MNHEY; CDR2 reads SMNVEV (reference sequence). The chain's CDR3 is CASRTEGAITGGYTF. CDR3 nucleotide sequence: TGTGCCAGCAGGACTGAAGGGGCTATCACAGGCGGCTACACCTTC.

V usage is TRBV19 and J usage is TRBJ1-5; TRBD1 matches at 9 bases. Germline V gene lookup returns CDR1 LNHDA and CDR2 SQIVND (reference sequence). V shed 3 bases, J shed 5 bases, and the junction held 5 bases outside the gene matches. The CDR3 is made up of 15 amino acids. CDR3 sequence (DNA): TGTGCCAGTAGTATCGGGACAGGGACTCATCAGCCCCAGCATTTT. Its protein product is CASSIGTGTHQPQHF.

This chain links TRBV19 with TRBJ2-1, with 8 bases identical to TRBD2. Per the germline V gene, CDR1 is LNHDA and CDR2 is SQIVND (reference sequence). The CDR3 sequence is 11 residues long. V dropped 7 bases and J dropped 15; count of bases not matched to a gene: 8. Here the CDR3 DNA reads TGTGCCAGTACGTCAGCGGGAGTTCCGTTCTTC. It translates to CASTSAGVPFF.

The J gene is TRBJ1-5, the V gene TRBV29-1; D not resolved. The V gene lost 4 bases and the J gene lost 9 bases, with 13 bases spanning the gap. From germline, CDR1 is SQVTM and CDR2 ANQGSEA. This CDR3 is built from 12 residues. The CDR3 protein is CSVVDLEGPQHF. Written as DNA, the CDR3 is TGCAGCGTTGTGGATCTCGAGGGGCCCCAGCATTTT.

The chain joins TRBV3-1 (or the pseudogene TRBV3-2) to TRBJ1-4; D not resolved. The CDR3 consists of 15 residues. Per germline, CDR1 LGHDT and CDR2 YNNKEL (reference sequence). V was clipped by 2 bases and J by 10 bases, with 17 bases between them. CDR3 region: CASSQLNTARGKLFF. CDR3 DNA sequence: TGTGCCAGCAGCCAACTCAACACCGCTCGGGGAAAACTGTTTTTT.

J is TRBJ2-7 and V is TRBV3-1 (or the pseudogene TRBV3-2), with 7 bases aligning to TRBD1. With 1 base clipped from V and 7 bases from J, the junction kept 16 bases outside the gene matches. CDR1 is LGHDT, CDR2 YNNKEL, per germline (reference sequence). The CDR3 has 17 amino acids. This CDR3 is CASSQGPLRTGLGEQYF. CDR3 DNA: TGTGCCAGCAGCCAAGGTCCCTTACGGACAGGATTGGGGGAGCAGTACTTC.

This clone was observed once. The chain is built from TRBV6-6 and TRBJ2-7; the match to TRBD1 covers 7 bases. This CDR3 is built from 13 residues. Germline trimming cut 2 bases from V and 4 bases from J; bases unmatched to any gene: 2. The germline V gene encodes CDR1 MNHNY and CDR2 SVGAGI (reference sequence). The CDR3 reads CASSYLTGYEQYF. The CDR3 nucleotides are TGTGCCAGCAGTTACCTGACAGGGTACGAGCAGTACTTC.

The gene calls are TRBV3-1 (or the pseudogene TRBV3-2) and TRBJ1-1; 7 positions agree with TRBD1. This CDR3 is built from 13 residues. Trimming took 5 bases from V and 5 from J; bases not matched to a gene: 5. Germline loops: CDR1 LGHDT, CDR2 YNNKEL (reference sequence). The chain's CDR3 is CASSSRGSTEAFF. The CDR3, as DNA: TGTGCCAGCAGCTCCAGGGGGTCTACTGAAGCTTTCTTT.

The genes are TRBV5-8 and TRBJ1-2; 8 positions agree with TRBD1. Germline values: CDR1 SGHTS, CDR2 YDEGEE. The CDR3 has 16 residues. V lost 0 bases to trimming and J lost 8 bases; unmatched junction nucleotides: 12. The chain's CDR3 is CASSLGTGSRLLGYTF. DNA for the CDR3: TGTGCCAGCAGCTTGGGGACAGGGTCTCGCCTATTGGGCTACACCTTC.

The rearrangement uses TRBV5-1 and TRBJ1-5; TRBD1 matches 8 bases. Germline CDR1 and CDR2: SGHRS and YFSETQ. V shed 4 bases and J 6 bases; nucleotides not matched to a gene: 6. The CDR3 has 14 amino acids. The DNA for the CDR3 is TGCGCCAGCAGCGTGACAGGGGCAGGTCAGCCCCAGCATTTT. It is translated as CASSVTGAGQPQHF.

The chain recombines TRBV5-8 with TRBJ1-5; tentatively, D is TRBD1 (5 bases). Trimming pared 0 bases from V and 7 bases from J, leaving 14 bases between. The germline V gene encodes CDR1 SGHTS and CDR2 YDEGEE. This CDR3 is built from 15 residues. The CDR3 DNA follows: TGTGCCAGCAGCTTGGAAGGGCAGGGCGAACAGCCCCAGCATTTT. Amino acids: CASSLEGQGEQPQHF.

This clone has just one count. This sequence joins TRBV18 and TRBJ1-3; no definite D call. With 3 bases removed from V and 1 base from J, the gap between germline ends came to 10 bases. CDR3 length equals 15 residues. The germline V gene has CDR1 KGHSH and CDR2 LQKENI. CDR3 in DNA: TGTGCCAGCTCACCCCGCGAGTTGTCTGGAAACACCATATATTTT. It codes for CASSPRELSGNTIYF.

The genes are TRBV10-2 and TRBJ1-1; 8 bases fit TRBD1. The CDR3 has 15 amino acids. Germline V CDR1 and CDR2: WSHSY, SAAADI. V shed 3 bases and J 2 bases; nucleotides not matched to a gene: 5. CDR3 residues: CASSERQGLNTEAFF. The CDR3 bases are TGCGCCAGCAGTGAACGACAGGGGCTTAACACTGAAGCTTTCTTT.

The V and J genes are TRBV29-1 and TRBJ2-2, with D possibly being TRBD1 (5 bases). The CDR3 loop spans 12 amino acids. CDR1 is SQVTM and CDR2 is ANQGSEA in the germline V gene. V was trimmed by 4 bases and J by 8 bases, leaving 11 bases between them. This chain's CDR3 is CSVVGAEGELFF. Here the CDR3 DNA reads TGCAGCGTTGTAGGGGCCGAGGGGGAGCTGTTTTTT.